A selection of T cell receptor beta chains follows, all from one sample in a study of T cells in Graves' hyperthyroidism and ophthalmopathy. TCRdb re-derived calls from the multiplex PCR reads in MiXCR, one entry per CDR3 protein. The sample carries roughly 500,000 distinct CDR3 sequences, about 22% recorded once. The sample taken for sequencing was blood. The receptors were sampled from a woman in her 70s with Graves' ophthalmopathy. The CDR3 runs from the conserved cysteine through the conserved F or W. The D gene is left open where the match is weak. Some rows have no size entry. The others give once, few or many, or a class for an expanded clone.

J | D | length | size | V | CDR3 | DNA
TRBJ1-2 | NA | 11 | many | TRBV12-3/TRBV12-4 | CASSLGTGYTF | TGTGCCAGCAGTTTAGGAACGGGCTACACCTTC
TRBJ2-2 | TRBD1 | 14 | NA | TRBV11-2 | CASSVTTGLGELFF | TGTGCCAGCAGCGTTACGACAGGGTTGGGGGAGCTGTTTTTT
TRBJ1-2 | TRBD1 | 16 | NA | TRBV7-9 | CASSLRDSYQSYGYTF | TGTGCCAGCAGCTTAAGGGACAGTTATCAGTCCTATGGCTACACCTTC
TRBJ2-2 | TRBD1 | 15 | NA | TRBV6-1 | CASSRDRGDTGELFF | TGCGCCAGCAGCCGGGACAGGGGGGACACCGGGGAGCTGTTTTTT
TRBJ2-1 | TRBD2 | 15 | few | TRBV10-3 | CAISAGGSSYNEQFF | TGTGCCATCAGTGCGGGCGGGAGTTCCTACAATGAGCAGTTCTTC
TRBJ1-1 | NA | 13 | few | TRBV5-1 | CASKDPANTEAFF | TGCGCCAGCAAGGACCCAGCGAACACTGAAGCTTTCTTT
TRBJ1-3 | NA | 15 | once | TRBV28 | CASTISGFSGNTIYF | TGTGCCAGCACCATAAGTGGTTTCTCTGGAAACACCATATATTTT
TRBJ2-2 | TRBD2 | 16 | NA | TRBV11-2 | CASSPGTSGSGGELFF | TGTGCCAGCAGCCCGGGGACTAGCGGGAGTGGCGGGGAGCTGTTTTTT
TRBJ2-1 | TRBD2 | 17 | NA | TRBV19 | CASSKSFGGSSYNEQFF | TGTGCCAGTAGTAAGTCGTTTGGCGGGAGCTCCTACAATGAGCAGTTCTTC
TRBJ2-2 | NA | 12 | few | TRBV30 | CAWNFDAGELFF | TGTGCCTGGAACTTCGACGCCGGGGAGCTGTTTTTT
TRBJ1-5 | TRBD1 | 20 | NA | TRBV6-5 | CASSYEHGTGMTRGNQPQHF | TGTGCCAGCAGTTACGAACACGGGACAGGGATGACGAGAGGGAATCAGCCCCAGCATTTT
TRBJ2-7 | NA | 13 | few | TRBV7-8 | CASSLRISYEQYF | TGTGCCAGCAGCTTGAGGATCTCCTACGAGCAGTACTTC
TRBJ1-2 | NA | 13 | few | TRBV24-1 | CATSDLTNHGYTF | TGTGCCACCAGTGATTTGACAAACCATGGCTACACCTTC
TRBJ1-1 | NA | 16 | NA | TRBV4-3 | CASSQGRGDTNTEAFF | TGCGCCAGCAGCCAAGGCCGGGGGGACACGAACACTGAAGCTTTCTTT
TRBJ1-1 | TRBD1 | 14 | few | TRBV7-6 | CASSQPGQGAEAFF | TGTGCCAGCAGCCAACCGGGACAGGGGGCTGAGGCTTTCTTT
TRBJ1-6 | NA | 14 | many | TRBV3-1 | CASSQGRANSPLHF | TGTGCCAGCAGCCAAGGCAGGGCGAATTCACCCCTCCACTTT
TRBJ1-2 | NA | 18 | few | TRBV20-1 | CSARDDLTATAPNYGYTF | TGCAGTGCTAGAGACGACTTGACAGCTACCGCGCCTAACTATGGCTACACCTTC
TRBJ1-1 | NA | 13 | NA | TRBV28 | CASSRPMNTEAFF | TGTGCCAGCAGTCGGCCCATGAACACTGAAGCTTTCTTT
TRBJ2-7 | TRBD2 | 15 | NA | TRBV18 | CASSQTSGGGYEQYF | TGTGCCAGCTCACAGACTAGCGGGGGGGGTTACGAGCAGTACTTC
TRBJ2-5 | NA | 13 | many | TRBV6-1 | CASSQYIKETQYF | TGTGCCAGCAGTCAGTATATTAAAGAGACCCAGTACTTC
TRBJ1-2 | NA | 13 | many | TRBV6-1 | CASNLDSYYGYTF | TGTGCCAGCAACCTAGACAGCTACTATGGCTACACCTTC
TRBJ2-5 | NA | 14 | many | TRBV20-1 | CSGVRDSALGTQYF | TGCAGCGGAGTGCGAGACAGTGCTCTGGGGACCCAGTACTTC
TRBJ1-1 | NA | 15 | once | TRBV10-1 | CASSESVRENTEAFF | TGCGCCAGCAGTGAGTCGGTCAGGGAGAACACTGAAGCTTTCTTT
TRBJ2-7 | NA | 14 | NA | TRBV7-3 | CASSLGPSHYEQYF | TGTGCCAGCAGCTTAGGGCCTTCTCACTACGAGCAGTACTTC
TRBJ2-6 | NA | 16 | few | TRBV7-6 | CASSLVTASGANVLTF | TGTGCCAGCAGCTTAGTGACGGCCTCTGGGGCCAACGTCCTGACTTTC
TRBJ2-3 | TRBD2 | 16 | NA | TRBV4-1 | CASSQDRLAGTDTQYF | TGCGCCAGCAGCCAAGATAGGCTAGCGGGAACAGATACGCAGTATTTT
TRBJ1-2 | NA | 14 | many | TRBV2 | CASSEAGGSGGYTF | TGTGCCAGCAGTGAAGCGGGTGGCTCTGGGGGCTACACCTTC
TRBJ2-3 | NA | 14 | many | TRBV7-2 | CASSLGFGADTQYF | TGTGCCAGCAGCTTAGGCTTCGGGGCAGATACGCAGTATTTT
TRBJ2-2 | TRBD1 | 17 | NA | TRBV20-1 | CSARDTLGQGMAGELFF | TGCAGTGCTAGAGATACTCTGGGACAGGGCATGGCCGGGGAGCTGTTTTTT
TRBJ2-2 | NA | 15 | NA | TRBV6-1 | CASSERGSRTGELFF | TGTGCCAGCAGTGAAAGGGGTTCTCGCACCGGGGAGCTGTTTTTT
TRBJ1-2 | NA | 15 | NA | TRBV19 | CASSIVPGSSAGYTF | TGTGCCAGTAGTATAGTTCCGGGCAGTTCCGCGGGCTACACCTTC
TRBJ1-2 | TRBD1 | 13 | few | TRBV19 | CASSFLDRGSYTF | TGTGCCAGTAGTTTCCTGGACAGGGGGAGCTACACCTTC
TRBJ2-7 | NA | 13 | few | TRBV7-9 | CASSLDFLSEQYF | TGTGCCAGCAGCTTAGACTTTTTAAGCGAGCAGTACTTC
TRBJ2-7 | NA | 16 | many | TRBV6-2/TRBV6-3 | CASSYSALRRGDEQYF | TGTGCCAGCAGTTACTCGGCCCTCAGGCGCGGCGACGAGCAGTACTTC